In its sample, the clone carrying this T cell receptor beta chain was seen a few times. What it recognizes is unknown. For the second PCR, which ran for about 6 to 12 cycles, a sample-barcoded 5' primer and a J-beta primer mix were used. TCRdb reprocessed the 5' RACE reads via MiXCR and lists one record per CDR3 protein. This table has 710,000 or so distinct CDR3 sequences, about a fifth appearing once. These data are taken from a study of blood T cells in healthy people across ages. General study points: Long-lived donors had more naive CD4+ cells and higher diversity than aged donors.

Germline CDR1 is SNHLY and CDR2 is FYNNEI. The CDR3 length is 13 residues. The V gene lost 5 bases and the J gene lost 0 bases, with 8 bases spanning the gap. This clonotype was sampled from a man aged 65 to 79 in good health. The sequencing input was blood. The chain is built from TRBV2 and TRBJ2-7; perhaps TRBD1 as D (5 bases). CDR3 sequence reads: CASSRTISYEQYV. CDR3 DNA: TGTGCCAGCAGTAGGACAATCTCCTACGAGCAGTACGTC.